The 27 T cell receptor beta chains in this list originate from one sample, sequenced in a study of regulatory T cells in long-lasting Graves disease. Assembly of TCR beta libraries relied on iRepertoire HTBI primers together with Arm-PCR of CDR3 regions. TCRdb processed the multiplex PCR reads anew with MiXCR; each CDR3 protein has one entry. This table has about 400,000 distinct CDR3 sequences, around 15% appearing once. Described time point: newly diagnosed GD, antithyroid drugs for less than 3 months. Extracted RNA from PBMCs served as the source of the TCR library. This sample also appeared in a second study, on T cells in Graves' hyperthyroidism and ophthalmopathy.

Sequencing was performed on peripheral blood mononuclear cells (PBMCs), taken at new diagnosis, from a patient treated with antithyroid drugs. These receptors were collected from a woman aged 18-30 years with Graves disease.

This clonotype counts as hyperexpanded. Germline is not matched at one junction end, which may reflect a read error. The V call is TRBV4-1, the J call TRBJ1-1, with D hard to call. Germline CDR1 MGHRA, CDR2 YSYEKL. CDR3 length equals 15 residues. CDR3 residues: CASSQDWGGNTEAFF. The DNA of the CDR3 is TGTGCCAGCAGCCAAGATTGGGGAGGTAACACTGAAGCTTTCTTT.

This chain links TRBV20-1 with TRBJ2-7; no clear D. This CDR3 contains 12 residues. Germline CDR1 is DFQATT and CDR2 is SNEGSKA (reference sequence). The germline V and J ends were trimmed by 4 bases and 9 bases, with 16 bases remaining between them. CDR3 nucleotides: TGCAGTGCTATAGGGTCTACTACGAGGCAGTACTTC. Amino acids: CSAIGSTTRQYF.

The table lists this clonotype with a few counts. This sequence joins TRBV5-6 and TRBJ1-2; D is possibly TRBD1 (5 bases). V lost 0 bases to trimming and J lost 8 bases, with 17 bases between them. CDR3 size: 15 residues. Per the germline V gene, CDR1 is SGHDT and CDR2 is YYEEEE. DNA for the CDR3: TGTGCCAGCAGCTTGGATCTGGGGACGGCCGGAGGCTACACCTTC. Its translation: CASSLDLGTAGGYTF.

This clonotype appeared a single time. This likely stems from a read error, as it lies one base from a far larger clone. The missing conserved phenylalanine or tryptophan at the end of this CDR3 makes a read error likely. The genes are TRBV28 and TRBJ2-1; no definite D call. With 6 bases removed from V and 10 bases from J, the gap between germline ends came to 10 bases. Germline V gene data show CDR1 as MDHEN and CDR2 as SYDVKM. This CDR3 has 11 amino acids. CDR3 coding DNA: TGTGCCAGCAGCCAATATTGGGAGCAGTTCCTC. Its protein is CASSQYWEQFL.

The V call is TRBV15, the J call TRBJ2-1; D is possibly TRBD1 or TRBD2 (5 bases each). CDR3 length: 14 residues. Looked up from germline, CDR1 is LNHNV and CDR2 is YYDKDF (reference sequence). The V and J ends lost 1 base and 7 bases respectively, with 11 bases between them. Here the CDR3 reads CATSRVGERNEQFF. DNA of the CDR3: TGTGCCACCAGCAGAGTGGGGGAGCGAAATGAGCAGTTCTTC.

This clonotype was detected ten times or more. The gene calls are TRBV20-1 and TRBJ2-1, with 9 bases that match TRBD2. Germline lookup yields CDR1 DFQATT and CDR2 SNEGSKA (reference sequence). CDR3 size: 17 residues. J lost 5 bases, V lost 0 bases, and 11 bases had no gene match. This chain's CDR3 is CSARDTWGLALNNEQFF. The CDR3 DNA is TGCAGTGCTAGAGATACTTGGGGACTAGCCCTAAACAATGAGCAGTTCTTC.

This clonotype was observed at least ten times. One junction end does not reproduce the germline sequence, and a read error may be involved. This chain joins TRBV28 and TRBJ2-4; D remains ambiguous. The CDR3 runs 16 residues. Germline CDR1 MDHEN, CDR2 SYDVKM. The chain's CDR3 is CANSFSGTLAKNIQYF. The CDR3 DNA is TGTGCCAACAGTTTTTCAGGCACCTTAGCCAAAAACATTCAGTACTTC.

The sample holds one count of this clonotype. A junction boundary mismatches the germline segment, possibly from a read error. The chain combines TRBV11-2 with TRBJ2-5; D gene unclear. The germline gives CDR1 SGHAT, CDR2 FQNNGV. This CDR3 is built from 13 residues. CDR3 DNA: TGTGCCAGCAGTTTAGGGTTCTCGGAGACCCAGTACTTC. This gives the protein CASSLGFSETQYF.

On this clonotype itself: A much larger clone lies one base from this, so it may be a read error. The chain joins TRBV10-3 to TRBJ1-2; possible D gene TRBD1, 5 bases. In germline, CDR1 is ENHRY, CDR2 SYGVKD. The CDR3 contains 13 residues. Between the trimmed V and J ends, which lost 5 bases and 4 bases, there was a span of 11 bases. CDR3 coding DNA: TGTGCCATCAGTTACGCAGGGAGCTATGGCTACACCTTC. It yields the protein CAISYAGSYGYTF.

The rearrangement uses TRBV6-1 and TRBJ2-1; 8 bases align to TRBD2. V lost 6 bases to trimming and J lost 4 bases; unmatched junction nucleotides: 11. Germline V gives CDR1 MNHNS, CDR2 SASEGT. The CDR3 spans 16 residues. The CDR3 DNA reads as TGTGCCAGCAGCGCGGGGCCCCAGCGGGGGTACAATGAGCAGTTCTTC. Protein sequence: CASSAGPQRGYNEQFF.

A note on this clonotype: This may arise from a read error, as a much more abundant clone is one base away. The chain couples TRBV7-6 to TRBJ2-3; a weak D match, TRBD2 (5 bases). CDR1 and CDR2 from the germline V gene are SGHVS and FNYEAQ. CDR3 length: 14 amino acids. Written as DNA, the CDR3 is TGTGCCAGCAGCCTAGCCCAGTACACAGATACGCGGTATTTT. This translates into CASSLAQYTDTRYF.

This clonotype was observed many times. A junction end diverges from the germline sequence, so it may reflect a read error. The CDR3 DNA follows: TGTGCCAGCAGCCCCCATGGAAACACTGAAGCTTTCTTT. The encoded protein is CASSPHGNTEAFF. The chain combines TRBV5-1 with TRBJ1-1; D gene unclear. Looked up from germline, CDR1 is SGHRS and CDR2 is YFSETQ. The CDR3 length is 13 residues.

The table lists this clonotype with many counts. The V and J genes are TRBV3-1 and TRBJ2-7; D not certain. With 2 bases removed from V and 4 bases from J, the gap between germline ends came to 9 bases. The CDR3 spans 13 residues. Germline V lookup: CDR1 LGHDT, CDR2 YNNKEL (reference sequence). The CDR3 region has the DNA TGTGCCAGCAGCCAACGGACCCCTTACGAGCAGTACTTC. Translated: CASSQRTPYEQYF.

This clonotype was seen ten or more times. J is TRBJ2-3 and V is TRBV20-1, with 11 bases lining up with TRBD2. CDR3 length: 16 amino acids. J was trimmed by 1 base and V by 4 bases; bases with no gene match: 7. Germline-derived CDR1 and CDR2 are DFQATT and SNEGSKA (reference sequence). CDR3 sequence reads: CSAISLAGGGTDTQYF. CDR3 sequence (DNA): TGCAGTGCTATTTCGCTAGCGGGGGGAGGCACAGATACGCAGTATTTT.

This clonotype was seen just once. The gene calls are TRBV28 and TRBJ1-5; TRBD1 aligns across 9 bases. This CDR3 is 18 amino acids long. The junction had 15 bases not matched to a gene; V was cut back by 5 bases and J by 4 bases. CDR1 is MDHEN and CDR2 is SYDVKM in the germline V gene. The CDR3 is CASSALQGQGILNQPQHF. Written as DNA, the CDR3 is TGTGCCAGCAGTGCCCTACAAGGACAGGGGATCTTAAATCAGCCCCAGCATTTT.

This clonotype was seen more than once but under ten times. The rearrangement links TRBV7-9 to TRBJ1-2; D uncertain. Trimming shortened V by 2 bases and J by 0 bases, and 16 bases separated the two germline ends. The CDR3 sequence is 17 residues long. The V gene's germline CDR1 is SEHNR and CDR2 FQNEAQ (reference sequence). The CDR3 sequence: CASSLTRTEVTNYGYTF. The DNA for the CDR3 is TGTGCCAGCAGCTTAACCAGAACAGAAGTCACTAACTATGGCTACACCTTC.

In this sample, this clonotype turned up many times. This rearrangement joins TRBV20-1 to TRBJ2-7; 11 bases are a match to TRBD1. Germline V gene lookup returns CDR1 DFQATT and CDR2 SNEGSKA (reference sequence). This CDR3 has 14 amino acids. The V segment lost 3 bases and the J segment 2 bases; nucleotides outside the gene matches: 3. CDR3 DNA: TGCAGTGCTAGGCAGGACAGGGGGCCCTACGAGCAGTACTTC. It translates to CSARQDRGPYEQYF.

Many counts were recorded for this clonotype. The V gene is TRBV7-8, the J gene TRBJ2-3; 9 bases line up with TRBD2. The germline V gene encodes CDR1 SGHVS and CDR2 FQNEAQ. There are 16 residues in the CDR3. This CDR3 reads CAGGRASGDDTDTQYF. The CDR3 DNA is TGTGCGGGCGGTCGGGCTAGCGGGGATGACACAGATACGCAGTATTTT. Based on the CDR3 plus reference TRBV7-8 and TRBJ2-3, the full variable domain is GAGVSQSPRYKVAKRGQDVALRCDPISGHVSLFWYQQALGQGPEFLTYFQNEAQLDKSGLPSDRFFAERPEGSVSTLKIQRTQQEDSAVYLCAGGRASGDDTDTQYFGPGTRLTVL.

This clonotype was seen only once. The junction and the germline gene differ at one end; a read error may be behind it. The V call is TRBV7-3, the J call TRBJ2-1; 15 nucleotides line up with TRBD2. CDR1 is SGHTA, CDR2 FQGTGA, per germline. This CDR3 is 19 amino acids long. The CDR3 region is CASSGGLAGGRSSYNGQFF. The CDR3 coding sequence is TGTGCCAGCAGCGGGGGACTAGCGGGGGGCCGGTCCTCTTACAATGGGCAGTTCTTC.

This clonotype was found a few times. The chain joins TRBV29-1 to TRBJ1-1; possible D gene TRBD1, 6 bases. The CDR3 totals 11 residues. Germline lookup yields CDR1 SQVTM and CDR2 ANQGSEA. This CDR3 reads CSPQGNTEAFF. The DNA of the CDR3 is TGCTCACCACAGGGGAACACTGAAGCTTTCTTT.

This clonotype occurred many times. CDR3 DNA sequence: TGTGCCAGCAGAACCAATGGGGGGGAGCGCACAGATACGCAGTATTTT. Its protein is CASRTNGGERTDTQYF. The chain is built from TRBV12-3 or TRBV12-4 and TRBJ2-3; TRBD2 aligns across 7 bases. V dropped 6 bases and J dropped 1; count of bases not matched to a gene: 10. This CDR3 has 16 amino acids.

Ten or more counts support this clonotype. This chain joins TRBV6-1 and TRBJ2-5; TRBD1 aligns across 7 bases. V lost 7 bases to trimming and J lost 1 base; unmatched junction nucleotides: 15. Germline lookup yields CDR1 MNHNS and CDR2 SASEGT. CDR3 length: 17 residues. CDR3 sequence (DNA): TGTGCCAGCAATGGACGGGGACAGCCGCAGATCCAAGAGACCCAGTACTTC. Translated: CASNGRGQPQIQETQYF.

In DNA form, the CDR3 reads TGTGCCAGCAGGTTACAGGGGATGTACAATTCACCCCTCCACTTT. Translation: CASRLQGMYNSPLHF. The rearrangement joins TRBV27 to TRBJ1-6; 7 bases fit TRBD1. The CDR3 is 15 residues long. From germline, CDR1 is MNHEY and CDR2 SMNVEV (reference sequence). With 6 bases clipped from V and 7 bases from J, the junction kept 9 bases outside the gene matches.

This clonotype was seen a few times. V gene TRBV7-9 combines with J gene TRBJ1-1; TRBD1 might be the D (6 bases). The CDR3 extends over 14 amino acids. V lost 6 bases, J lost 0 bases, and 11 bases lay in between. CDR1 and CDR2 (germline): SEHNR, FQNEAQ (reference sequence). CDR3 in DNA: TGTGCCAGCAGACGTGGACAGATGAACACTGAAGCTTTCTTT. Translated, it gives CASRRGQMNTEAFF.

This clonotype has just a few counts. Compared with germline, one end of the junction differs, possibly owing to a read error. The V call is TRBV29-1, the J call TRBJ2-5; 9 bases match TRBD1. Germline values: CDR1 SQVTM, CDR2 ANQGSEA. The CDR3 is 18 amino acids. CDR3 bases: TGCAGCGTTGAACCTTCCTTTTCCGGGACAGGGAGCAGGGAGATCCAGTACTTC. It yields the protein CSVEPSFSGTGSREIQYF.

This clonotype was counted ten times or more. The chain is built from TRBV7-2 and TRBJ2-1, with D possibly being TRBD1 (6 bases). Deletions cut 4 bases from V and 8 bases from J, with 12 bases between. CDR3 size: 13 residues. The germline CDR1 and CDR2 sequences are SGHTA and FQGNSA. Here the CDR3 DNA reads TGTGCCAGCAGCTGGCAGGGGAGAGATGAGCAGTTCTTC. Translation: CASSWQGRDEQFF.

This clonotype was counted many times. V gene TRBV28 combines with J gene TRBJ2-1; D is unclear. The CDR3 runs 13 residues. Germline values: CDR1 MDHEN, CDR2 SYDVKM. The V end lost 0 bases, the J end lost 2 bases, and 2 bases lay between the germline ends. CDR3 coding DNA: TGTGCCAGCAGTTTATGGACCTACAATGAGCAGTTCTTC. It codes for CASSLWTYNEQFF.